These 30 T cell receptor beta chains originate from one sample sequenced in a study of T cells in tuberculosis. Clones were sequenced by immunoSEQ multiplex PCR, and TCRdb holds only the in-frame ones, with some missing. Here the sample spans some 40,000 clones, roughly 96% being singletons. Specimen: PBMCs. All receptors come from a donor between 10 and 29 years old with latent tuberculosis or without tuberculosis infection.

The chain joins TRBV19 to TRBJ1-1; the D is unclear. The germline V and J ends were trimmed by 7 bases and 5 bases, with 14 bases remaining between them. The CDR3 loop spans 13 amino acids. Germline loops: CDR1 LNHDA, CDR2 SQIVND (reference sequence). DNA of the CDR3: TGTGCCAGTAAAATCGGAGGGCCGACTGAAGCTTTCTTT. It encodes CASKIGGPTEAFF.

V is TRBV4-3 and J is TRBJ2-7; 7 nucleotides agree with TRBD2. Per the germline V gene, CDR1 is LGHNA and CDR2 is YSLEER. The CDR3 is 15 residues long. J lost 5 bases, V lost 2 bases, and 9 bases had no gene match. CDR3 residues: CASSQSPGEGHEQYF. CDR3 coding DNA: TGCGCCAGCAGCCAATCCCCTGGGGAGGGCCACGAGCAGTACTTC.

The J gene is TRBJ1-2, the V gene TRBV7-2; D ambiguous. Germline V gene sequence: CDR1 SGHTA, CDR2 FQGNSA. The CDR3 loop spans 14 amino acids. Trimming took 5 bases from V and 2 from J, leaving 12 bases between them. The CDR3 DNA reads as TGTGCCAGCAGCGGGTGGGCAGAAAACTATGGCTACACCTTC. It is translated as CASSGWAENYGYTF.

The rearrangement joins TRBV7-2 to TRBJ1-1; D unresolved. The CDR3 length is 11 residues. Germline V CDR1 and CDR2: SGHTA, FQGNSA. V was cut by 2 bases and J by 7 bases, with 5 bases left in between. CDR3 nucleotide sequence: TGTGCCAGCAGCTTAAGTAGTGAAGCTTTCTTT. The encoded protein is CASSLSSEAFF.

This chain connects TRBV5-6 to TRBJ2-1; a weak D match, TRBD2 (5 bases). The CDR3 totals 16 residues. CDR1 SGHDT and CDR2 YYEEEE come from the germline V gene. The ends were cut back, 4 bases at V and 9 bases at J, with 23 bases in the middle. CDR3 amino acids: CASSLERDAFTGEQFF. CDR3 DNA sequence: TGTGCCAGCAGCCTTGAACGGGATGCTTTCACGGGTGAGCAGTTCTTC.

The CDR3 DNA follows: TGTGCCAGCAGCTTAGTTGAGGGCAGGGGATTGGGCGAGCAGTACTTC. Amino acids: CASSLVEGRGLGEQYF. The chain recombines TRBV7-9 with TRBJ2-7, with a weak D call TRBD1 (6 bases). This CDR3 region has 16 residues. From germline, CDR1 is SEHNR and CDR2 FQNEAQ (reference sequence). V was cut by 1 base and J by 6 bases, with 19 bases left in between.

This rearrangement joins TRBV6-1 to TRBJ2-1, with D possibly matching TRBD1 (5 bases). This CDR3 spans 15 amino acids. V lost 3 bases to trimming and J lost 8 bases, with 17 bases between them. CDR1 and CDR2 from the germline V gene are MNHNS and SASEGT. The CDR3 spells CASSDSRAPLYEQFF. Here the CDR3 DNA reads TGTGCCAGCAGTGATAGCAGGGCCCCCCTATATGAGCAGTTCTTC.

The V and J genes are TRBV9 and TRBJ2-5; TRBD2 matches at 9 bases. V was clipped by 4 bases and J by 1 base; unmatched bases: 2. The CDR3 sequence is 14 residues long. Per germline, CDR1 SGDLS and CDR2 YYNGEE. In DNA, the CDR3 is TGTGCCAGCAGCCCAGCGGGGGGCCAAGAGACCCAGTACTTC. Its translation: CASSPAGGQETQYF.

The V gene is TRBV5-4, the J gene TRBJ2-1, with TRBD1 identical over 9 bases. The J segment lost 8 bases and the V segment lost 4 bases, leaving 4 bases of the junction unmatched. Germline CDR1 is SGHNT and CDR2 is YYREEE (reference sequence). The CDR3 spans 13 residues. CDR3 region: CASSRDRADEQFF. CDR3 DNA: TGTGCCAGCAGCCGGGACAGGGCTGATGAGCAGTTCTTC. The full variable domain, its missing parts supplied by reference TRBV5-4 and TRBJ2-1, is ETGVTQSPTHLIKTRGQQVTLRCSSQSGHNTVSWYQQALGQGPQFIFQYYREEENGRGNFPPRFSGLQFPNYSSELNVNALELDDSALYLCASSRDRADEQFFGPGTRLTVL.

In DNA, the CDR3 is TGTGCCATCGGATACGAGGGGGAGGGGGAGCAGTACTTC. This codes for CAIGYEGEGEQYF. The rearrangement links TRBV10-3 to TRBJ2-7, with D possibly being TRBD2 (7 bases). This CDR3 spans 13 amino acids. V lost 8 bases, J lost 7 bases, and 18 bases lay in between. Germline V CDR1 and CDR2: ENHRY, SYGVKD.

The chain combines TRBV10-1 with TRBJ2-7; the D gene is possibly TRBD2 (6 bases). From germline, CDR1 is WNHNN and CDR2 SYGVQD (reference sequence). This CDR3 has 14 amino acids. V dropped 4 bases and J dropped 2 bases, with 12 bases sitting between them. This CDR3 is CASSVAGPPYEQYF. The CDR3, as DNA: TGCGCCAGCAGTGTTGCGGGGCCTCCCTACGAGCAGTACTTC.

The V and J genes are TRBV19 and TRBJ2-2; perhaps TRBD1 as D (6 bases). Trimming shortened V by 5 bases and J by 5 bases, and 12 bases separated the two germline ends. CDR3 size: 14 residues. From germline, CDR1 is LNHDA and CDR2 SQIVND (reference sequence). CDR3 loop: CASSPGVTTGELFF. The CDR3 coding sequence is TGTGCCAGTAGTCCAGGGGTTACGACCGGGGAGCTGTTTTTT.

The chain combines TRBV28 with TRBJ1-6; D is ambiguous. Germline CDR1 is MDHEN and CDR2 is SYDVKM. V was pared by 4 bases and J by 9 bases, with 4 bases between. The CDR3 loop spans 11 amino acids. As DNA, the CDR3 is TGTGCCAGCAGTTCCAGTTCACCCCTCCACTTT. Its protein product is CASSSSSPLHF.

V gene TRBV5-1 combines with J gene TRBJ2-5; 9 nucleotides match TRBD1. The germline CDR1 and CDR2 sequences are SGHRS and YFSETQ. The CDR3 is 20 amino acids. Trimming removed 4 bases from V and 2 bases from J; junction bases left unmatched: 21. The CDR3 bases are TGCGCCAGCAGCGTATATGGACAGGGGTCAACTACGACTGGGCAAGAGACCCAGTACTTC. Protein sequence: CASSVYGQGSTTTGQETQYF.

The rearrangement joins TRBV29-1 to TRBJ1-3, with 8 positions matching TRBD1. CDR1 and CDR2 from the germline V gene are SQVTM and ANQGSEA. This CDR3 is built from 16 residues. Trimming cost V 6 bases and J 3 bases; bases outside gene matches: 13. CDR3 residues: CSVRIRTGLGGNTIYF. The CDR3 bases are TGCAGCGTCCGTATTAGGACAGGGCTAGGTGGAAACACCATATATTTT.

The chain combines TRBV5-8 with TRBJ2-5; D possibly corresponds to TRBD1 (5 bases). This CDR3 comprises 14 residues. The germline gives CDR1 SGHTS, CDR2 YDEGEE. The V end was cut by 4 bases, the J end by 0 bases, with 10 bases between. CDR3 loop: CASSRRAHQETQYF. CDR3 nucleotides: TGTGCCAGCAGCCGCAGGGCTCACCAAGAGACCCAGTACTTC.

This chain joins TRBV10-3 and TRBJ2-3, with 7 bases fitting TRBD1. The CDR3 runs to 15 residues. The trim removed 4 bases at V and 0 bases at J, leaving 4 bases unmatched. Germline V gene lookup returns CDR1 ENHRY and CDR2 SYGVKD. The CDR3 region is CAISGTGVSTDTQYF. The CDR3 region has the DNA TGTGCCATCAGTGGGACAGGCGTTAGCACAGATACGCAGTATTTT.

The V gene is TRBV4-2, the J gene TRBJ2-3, with 13 positions matching TRBD2. From germline, CDR1 is LGHNA and CDR2 YNFKEQ. Trimming removed 0 bases from V and 3 bases from J; junction bases left unmatched: 9. This CDR3 comprises 19 residues. DNA for the CDR3: TGTGCCAGCAGCCAAGATGCAGGCGGGACTAGCGGGGTAACAGATACGCAGTATTTT. It specifies CASSQDAGGTSGVTDTQYF.

This chain uses TRBV6-5 with TRBJ1-1; TRBD1 matches at 9 bases. The CDR3 length is 15 residues. Germline CDR1 reads MNHEY; CDR2 reads SVGAGI. The ends lost 3 bases at V and 5 bases at J; junction bases unmatched: 7. In nucleotides, the CDR3 is TGTGCCAGCAGTTATTCGACAGGGGGGGTTACTGAAGCTTTCTTT. As protein: CASSYSTGGVTEAFF.

The CDR3: CAWSIPGGETQYF. CDR3 in DNA: TGTGCCTGGAGCATACCGGGGGGAGAGACCCAGTACTTC. This chain joins TRBV30 and TRBJ2-5; 7 nucleotides line up with TRBD2. The CDR3 spans 13 residues. V shed 3 bases and J 4 bases; nucleotides not matched to a gene: 5. CDR1 and CDR2 from the germline V gene are GTSNPN and SVGIG (reference sequence).

The chain employs TRBV2 and TRBJ1-1; weak D call: TRBD1 (6 bases). This CDR3 has 15 amino acids. Germline values: CDR1 SNHLY, CDR2 FYNNEI. The V end was cut by 9 bases, the J end by 2 bases, with 19 bases between. In nucleotides, the CDR3 is TGTGCCAGTACAGGTGGCGGGGGGGCTAACACTGAAGCTTTCTTT. Protein: CASTGGGGANTEAFF.

The rearrangement links TRBV27 to TRBJ2-6, with D tentatively TRBD1 (5 bases). CDR3 length: 16 residues. CDR1 and CDR2 from the germline V gene are MNHEY and SMNVEV (reference sequence). V lost 8 bases and J 4 bases, leaving 18 bases between the germline ends. CDR3 coding DNA: TGTGCCAGCTCCAAATGGCCAGGGTCCGGGGCCAACGTCCTGACTTTC. Encoded protein: CASSKWPGSGANVLTF.

This clone came up a few times. The rearrangement joins TRBV5-1 to TRBJ2-1; 11 nucleotides agree with TRBD2. With 0 bases clipped from V and 0 bases from J, the junction kept 5 bases outside the gene matches. The CDR3 runs 18 residues. CDR1 and CDR2 (germline): SGHRS, YFSETQ. The CDR3 protein is CASSLGTSGLPSYNEQFF. The DNA of the CDR3 is TGCGCCAGCAGCTTGGGGACTAGCGGGCTTCCCTCCTACAATGAGCAGTTCTTC.

CDR3 bases: TGCGCCAGCAGCTTAATAGCGGGGGTCTCCTACAATGAGCAGTTCTTC. This sequence encodes CASSLIAGVSYNEQFF. V and J are TRBV5-1 and TRBJ2-1; 9 positions agree with TRBD2. The CDR3 length is 16 residues. The germline CDR1 and CDR2 sequences are SGHRS and YFSETQ. V shed 2 bases, J shed 0 bases, and the junction held 3 bases outside the gene matches.

This clone is a singleton in its sample. This chain connects TRBV28 to TRBJ1-5; a weak D match, TRBD1 (5 bases). V dropped 4 bases and J dropped 5 bases, with 9 bases sitting between them. Germline V gene sequence: CDR1 MDHEN, CDR2 SYDVKM. The CDR3 has 13 amino acids. The CDR3: CASSSGRDQPQHF. The CDR3 bases are TGTGCCAGCAGTTCAGGGAGGGATCAGCCCCAGCATTTT.

This clone appeared a few times. The same CDR3 is also encoded by other DNA sequences in this sample. The chain recombines TRBV5-1 with TRBJ2-2; D gene unclear. The CDR3 covers 15 residues. V was cut by 0 bases and J by 0 bases, with 6 bases left in between. The germline V gene encodes CDR1 SGHRS and CDR2 YFSETQ. This chain's CDR3 is CASSLDLPNTGELFF. The CDR3 DNA reads as TGCGCCAGCAGCTTGGATCTCCCGAACACCGGGGAGCTGTTTTTT.

The chain links TRBV2 to TRBJ1-2; D not certain. The V end lost 3 bases, the J end lost 8 bases, and 13 bases lay between the germline ends. The CDR3 is 13 residues long. Germline values: CDR1 SNHLY, CDR2 FYNNEI. The CDR3 sequence: CASSEASVGGYTF. CDR3 sequence (DNA): TGTGCCAGCAGTGAGGCAAGTGTCGGGGGCTACACCTTC.

This rearrangement joins TRBV11-3 to TRBJ1-6; 9 nucleotides line up with TRBD1. Germline V gene lookup returns CDR1 SGHNT and CDR2 YENEEA. Losses at the gene ends were 0 bases for V and 8 bases for J; bases not matched to a gene: 5. CDR3 length: 16 amino acids. The CDR3 DNA follows: TGTGCCAGCAGCTTAGAGGGGACAGGGCAAGATTCACCCCTCCACTTT. It codes for CASSLEGTGQDSPLHF.

This sequence joins TRBV6-1 and TRBJ1-2, with TRBD1 matching 11 bases. Germline loops: CDR1 MNHNS, CDR2 SASEGT. Trimming cost V 2 bases and J 4 bases; bases outside gene matches: 6. The CDR3 sequence is 16 residues long. The CDR3 DNA follows: TGTGCCAGCAGTGAACTGGGGACAGGGGGTACCTATGGCTACACCTTC. Translation: CASSELGTGGTYGYTF.

The chain combines TRBV25-1 with TRBJ2-5; perhaps TRBD2 as D (7 bases). The CDR3 length is 17 residues. Germline V gene data show CDR1 as MGHDK and CDR2 as SYGVNS. Between the trimmed V and J ends, which lost 3 bases and 1 base, there was a span of 18 bases. Here the CDR3 reads CASSDGGLGEGQETQYF. CDR3 in DNA: TGTGCCAGCAGTGATGGGGGCTTAGGGGAGGGCCAAGAGACCCAGTACTTC. The full variable domain, rest sourced from reference TRBV25-1 and TRBJ2-5, is EADIYQTPRYLVIGTGKKITLECSQTMGHDKMYWYQQDPGMELHLIHYSYGVNSTEKGDLSSESTVSRIRTEHFPLTLESARPSHTSQYLCASSDGGLGEGQETQYFGPGTRLLVL.